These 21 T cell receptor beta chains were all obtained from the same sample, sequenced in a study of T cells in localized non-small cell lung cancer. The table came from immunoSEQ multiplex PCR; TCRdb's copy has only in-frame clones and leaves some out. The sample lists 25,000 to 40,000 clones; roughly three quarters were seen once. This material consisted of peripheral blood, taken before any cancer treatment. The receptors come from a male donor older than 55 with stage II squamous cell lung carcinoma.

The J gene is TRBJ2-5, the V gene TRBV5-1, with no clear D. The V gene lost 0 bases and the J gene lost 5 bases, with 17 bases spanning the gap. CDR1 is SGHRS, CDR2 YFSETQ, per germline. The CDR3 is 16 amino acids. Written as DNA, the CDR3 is TGCGCCAGCAGCTTGGGCGGTCAAGTTACCAAGGAGACCCAGTACTTC. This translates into CASSLGGQVTKETQYF.

CDR3 nucleotide sequence: TGTGCCAGTAGGAGCGGGACAGGGGGCGCTTGGGGCAATCAGCCCCAGCATTTT. Amino acid sequence: CASRSGTGGAWGNQPQHF. The gene calls are TRBV19 and TRBJ1-5; 12 nucleotides agree with TRBD1. CDR3 length: 18 amino acids. V was clipped by 6 bases and J by 2 bases; unmatched bases: 11. Germline CDR1 reads LNHDA; CDR2 reads SQIVND (reference sequence).

The CDR3 DNA sequence: TGTGCCAGCAGCTTGTACACTGAAGCTTTCTTT. Encoded protein: CASSLYTEAFF. The chain recombines TRBV5-8 with TRBJ1-1, with D hard to call. Germline values: CDR1 SGHTS, CDR2 YDEGEE. The CDR3 contains 11 residues. Trimming took 1 base from V and 3 from J, leaving 1 base between them.

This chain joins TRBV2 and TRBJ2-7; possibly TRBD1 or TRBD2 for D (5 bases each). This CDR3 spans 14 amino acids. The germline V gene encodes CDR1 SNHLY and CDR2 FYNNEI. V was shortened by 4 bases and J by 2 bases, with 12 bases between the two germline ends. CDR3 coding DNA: TGTGCCAGCAGTGGAGGGACGGCACCCTACGAGCAGTACTTC. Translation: CASSGGTAPYEQYF.

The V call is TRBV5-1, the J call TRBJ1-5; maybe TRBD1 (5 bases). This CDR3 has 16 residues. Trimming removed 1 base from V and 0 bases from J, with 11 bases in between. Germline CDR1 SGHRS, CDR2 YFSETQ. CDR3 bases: TGCGCCAGCAGCTTGACAGGAGCGGATAGCAATCAGCCCCAGCATTTT. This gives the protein CASSLTGADSNQPQHF.

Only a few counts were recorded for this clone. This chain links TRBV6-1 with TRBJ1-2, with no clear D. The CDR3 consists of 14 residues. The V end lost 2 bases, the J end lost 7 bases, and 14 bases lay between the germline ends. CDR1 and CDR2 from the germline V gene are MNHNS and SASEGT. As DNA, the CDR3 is TGTGCCAGCAGTGAACAGGAGGGTAGGAGTGGCTACACCTTC. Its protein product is CASSEQEGRSGYTF.

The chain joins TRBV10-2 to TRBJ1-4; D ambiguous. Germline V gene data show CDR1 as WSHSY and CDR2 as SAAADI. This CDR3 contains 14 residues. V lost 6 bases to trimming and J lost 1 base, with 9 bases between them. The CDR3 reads CASSPWLTNEKLFF. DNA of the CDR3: TGCGCCAGCAGCCCATGGCTAACTAATGAAAAACTGTTTTTT.

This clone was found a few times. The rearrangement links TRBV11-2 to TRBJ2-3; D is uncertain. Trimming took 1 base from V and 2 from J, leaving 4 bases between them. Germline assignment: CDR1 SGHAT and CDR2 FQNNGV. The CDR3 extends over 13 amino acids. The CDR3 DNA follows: TGTGCCAGCAGCTTAGCCTACACAGATACGCAGTATTTT. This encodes CASSLAYTDTQYF.

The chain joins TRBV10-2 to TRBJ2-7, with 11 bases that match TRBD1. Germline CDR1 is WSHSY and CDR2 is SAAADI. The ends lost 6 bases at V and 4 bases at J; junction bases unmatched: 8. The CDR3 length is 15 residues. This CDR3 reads CASRNGQGAGYEQYF. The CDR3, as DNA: TGCGCCAGCAGGAACGGACAGGGGGCCGGTTACGAGCAGTACTTC.

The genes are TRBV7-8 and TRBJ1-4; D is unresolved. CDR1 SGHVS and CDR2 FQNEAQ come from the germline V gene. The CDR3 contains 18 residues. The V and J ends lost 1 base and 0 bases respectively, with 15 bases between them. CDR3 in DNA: TGTGCCAGCAGCTTAGTATCCCGGACGGGGACAACTAATGAAAAACTGTTTTTT. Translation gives CASSLVSRTGTTNEKLFF.

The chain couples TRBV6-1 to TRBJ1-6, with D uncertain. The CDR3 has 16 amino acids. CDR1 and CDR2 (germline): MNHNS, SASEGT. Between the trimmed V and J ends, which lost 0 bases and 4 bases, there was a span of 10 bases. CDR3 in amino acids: CASSEAWGEYNSPLHF. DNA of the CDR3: TGTGCCAGCAGTGAAGCATGGGGAGAATATAATTCACCCCTCCACTTT.

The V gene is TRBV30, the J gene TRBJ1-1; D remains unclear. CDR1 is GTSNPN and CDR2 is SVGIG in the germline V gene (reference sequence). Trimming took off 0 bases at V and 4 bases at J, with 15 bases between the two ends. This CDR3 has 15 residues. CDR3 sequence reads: CAWSVLGSLGTEAFF. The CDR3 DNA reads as TGTGCCTGGAGTGTATTGGGCAGCTTGGGCACTGAAGCTTTCTTT. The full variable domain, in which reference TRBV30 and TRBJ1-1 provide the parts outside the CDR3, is SQTIHQWPATLVQPVGSPLSLECTVEGTSNPNLYWYRQAAGRGLQLLFYSVGIGQISSEVPQNLSASRPQDRQFILSSKKLLLSDSGFYLCAWSVLGSLGTEAFFGQGTRLTVV.

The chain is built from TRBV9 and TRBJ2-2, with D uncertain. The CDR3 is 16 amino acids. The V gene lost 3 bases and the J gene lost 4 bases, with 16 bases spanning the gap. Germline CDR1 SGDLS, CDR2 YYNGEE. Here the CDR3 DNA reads TGTGCCAGCAGCGACCCCGGGCTGCTAGTCACCGGGGAGCTGTTTTTT. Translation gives CASSDPGLLVTGELFF.

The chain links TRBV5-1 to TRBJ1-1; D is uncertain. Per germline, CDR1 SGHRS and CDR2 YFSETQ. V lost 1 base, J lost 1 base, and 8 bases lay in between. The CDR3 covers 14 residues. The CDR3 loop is CASSLSRQNTEAFF. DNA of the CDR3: TGCGCCAGCAGCTTGTCACGGCAGAACACTGAAGCTTTCTTT. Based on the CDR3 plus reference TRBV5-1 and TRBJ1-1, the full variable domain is KAGVTQTPRYLIKTRGQQVTLSCSPISGHRSVSWYQQTPGQGLQFLFEYFSETQRNKGNFPGRFSGRQFSNSRSEMNVSTLELGDSALYLCASSLSRQNTEAFFGQGTRLTVV.

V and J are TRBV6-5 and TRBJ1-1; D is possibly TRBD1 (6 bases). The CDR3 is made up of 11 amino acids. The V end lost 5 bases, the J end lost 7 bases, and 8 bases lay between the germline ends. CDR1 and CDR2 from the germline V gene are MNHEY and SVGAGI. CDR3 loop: CASSRQVEAFF. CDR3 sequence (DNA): TGTGCCAGCAGTAGACAGGTTGAAGCTTTCTTT.

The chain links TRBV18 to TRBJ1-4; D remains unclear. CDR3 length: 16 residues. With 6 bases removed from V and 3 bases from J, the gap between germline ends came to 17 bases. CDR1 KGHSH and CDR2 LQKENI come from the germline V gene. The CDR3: CASSRAQVMANEKLFF. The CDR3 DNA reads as TGTGCCAGCTCGCGGGCCCAGGTCATGGCTAATGAAAAACTGTTTTTT.

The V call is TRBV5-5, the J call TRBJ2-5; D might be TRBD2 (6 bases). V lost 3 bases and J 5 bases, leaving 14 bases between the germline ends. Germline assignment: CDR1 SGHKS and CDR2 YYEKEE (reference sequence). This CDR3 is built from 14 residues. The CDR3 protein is CASSWPGEGETQYF. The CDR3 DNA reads TGTGCCAGCAGCTGGCCGGGAGAGGGGGAGACCCAGTACTTC.

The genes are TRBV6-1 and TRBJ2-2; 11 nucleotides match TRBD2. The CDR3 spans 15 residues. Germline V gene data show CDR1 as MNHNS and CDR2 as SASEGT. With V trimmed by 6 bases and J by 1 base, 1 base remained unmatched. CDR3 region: CASRTSGVNTGELFF. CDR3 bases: TGTGCCAGCAGGACTAGCGGGGTGAACACCGGGGAGCTGTTTTTT.

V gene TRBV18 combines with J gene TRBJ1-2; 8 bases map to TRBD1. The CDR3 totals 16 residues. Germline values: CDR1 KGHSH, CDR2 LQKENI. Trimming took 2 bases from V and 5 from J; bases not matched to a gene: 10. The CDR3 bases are TGTGCCAGCTCACCAATTCAGGGGGCCCGGAGATATGGCTACACCTTC. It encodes CASSPIQGARRYGYTF.

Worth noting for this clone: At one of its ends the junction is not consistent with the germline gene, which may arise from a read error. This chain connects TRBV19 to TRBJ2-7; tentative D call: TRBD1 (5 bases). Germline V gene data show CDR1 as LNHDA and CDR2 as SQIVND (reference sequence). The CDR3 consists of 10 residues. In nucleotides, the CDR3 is TGCCCTACAGGATCCTACGAGCAGTACTTC. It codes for CPTGSYEQYF.

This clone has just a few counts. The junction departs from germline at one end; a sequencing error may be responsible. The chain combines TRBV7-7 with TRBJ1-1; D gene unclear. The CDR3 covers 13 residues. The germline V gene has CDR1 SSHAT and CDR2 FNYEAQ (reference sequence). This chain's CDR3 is CASSTRMNTEAFF. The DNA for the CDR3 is TGTGCTAGCAGCACTAGGATGAACACTGAAGCTTTCTTT.